Listed here is a single TCR beta chain. No antigen is known for it. There are 11 residues in the CDR3. The germline V gene has CDR1 DFQATT and CDR2 SNEGSKA (reference sequence). The sequenced template was cDNA made from the entire isolated RNA. TCRdb keeps only in-frame clones here, not all; method: immunoSEQ multiplex PCR. This sample has just over 600,000 clones, with around 16% found just once. This entry is derived from a study of beta chain features in type 1 diabetes. Study summary: Over all samples combined, 107,917,701 sorted cells were examined.

Broader study findings: Type 1 diabetes patients had VDJ junctions that carried fewer insertions and more deletions. In every one of the four CD4+ subsets, TCRB CDR3s were moderately but significantly shorter in Type 1 diabetes patients. Small HLA sub-analyses could not settle whether HLA shapes TCRB rearrangement.

The sequencing input was naive CD4+ T cells from blood. The genes are TRBV20-1 and TRBJ1-1; possible D gene TRBD1, 5 bases. The clonotype comes from a man aged 18 to 29 in good health. DNA of the CDR3: TGCTTTTCCAGGGAGAACACTGAAGCTTTCTTT. Its translation is CFSRENTEAFF.